This T cell receptor beta chain emerged from a study of Graves' ophthalmopathy and Graves' hyperthyroidism (dated by TCRdb to the late 2010s). General notes on the study: Peripheral blood was collected at initial diagnosis, before any treatment. To tell Graves' ophthalmopathy apart from Graves' hyperthyroidism, and to predict which patients would progress to ophthalmopathy, the study relied on TCR beta repertoire signatures. In total, over 130 blood samples were TCR-sequenced: fewer than 50 ophthalmopathy, roughly 77 hyperthyroidism and about 17 hyperthyroidism-to-ophthalmopathy patients. To explore V-J signatures distinguishing ophthalmopathy from hyperthyroidism, a discovery set of under 110 patients (roughly 42 ophthalmopathy, 57 stable hyperthyroidism) was enrolled. For independent validation, a separate cohort was made up of some 19 hyperthyroidism patients plus 17 patients who later progressed from hyperthyroidism to ophthalmopathy. T-cell repertoires of thyroid tissue and blood were compared in 5 or 6 hyperthyroidism patients. Following sampling, methimazole starting at 30 mg daily was administered to hyperthyroidism patients, and high-dose intravenous methylprednisolone was administered to ophthalmopathy patients.

Study-wide conclusions, independent of this receptor: No statistical method was used to predetermine the sample size, and group allocation was not hidden from the investigators. Among expanded thyroid clonotypes with frequency above 0.001, most also showed up in blood, which suggests that blood repertoires may reflect the thyroid immune response. Ophthalmopathy was separated from stable hyperthyroidism by the 13-signature model with 85% to 90% sensitivity and 81.08% specificity in cross-validation and with 80%/75% in the test set. In validation, the model predicted ophthalmopathy progression with about 64% sensitivity and about 73% specificity; more than ten predicted patients were CT-confirmed with GO in a median of around 6 months.

For repertoire sequencing, TCR beta CDR3 regions were amplified from RNA transcripts. A first-round RT-PCR used HTBI primers with the Qiagen OneStep RT-PCR kit, followed by a second-round multiplex PCR, size selection and purification. The libraries underwent paired-end sequencing with 100 bp reads on an Illumina HiSeq2000. In the original analysis: SOAPnuke was used to process the reads, throwing out any read that had adapters, had uncalled bases, had a mean Phred below 15, or lacked an exact constant-primer or identifier match. COPE v1.2.5 was used to merge high-quality paired reads. Unique nucleotide sequences were defined as clonotypes and aligned to IMGT TRB V, D and J references using MiTCR v1.1. The analysis was limited to V-J combinations with a frequency above 0.0001, which together covered roughly 99% of the repertoires. For each V-J combination, a TCR clonal expansion and chaos score was defined as F50 clonal expansion divided by the chaos observed in the TCRdist matrix. Welch's t-statistics and random forest were used to reduce features to approximately 13 V-J combinations, which were fed into a naive Bayes classifier. The Morisita-Horn index was used to measure how similar the thyroid and blood repertoires were. TCRdb redid the processing of the public reads, applying fastp at Q25 and MiXCR, and retained in-frame beta chains. A single entry per CDR3 protein holds the most common genes and DNA from its merged rows. The authors' filters were not applied to this entry. For this sample there are almost 750,000 distinct CDR3 sequences; roughly two fifths appear just once. The ten largest clones take up 40% to 45% of the sample.

The ophthalmopathy patients had moderately to severely active disease, with a Clinical Activity Score of 3 or higher, a NOSPECS grade of 4 or higher, and a disease duration of less than 3 months. Patients were excluded if they had other autoimmune diseases, uncontrolled infections, pregnancy or lactation. Diagnosis relied on clinical symptoms, serum thyroxine, TRAb, thyroid ultrasound and orbital computed tomography. Using Ficoll-Paque density gradient centrifugation, PBMCs were isolated from about 9.4 ml of fresh peripheral blood. Total RNA was extracted with Trizol reagent and quality-checked on an Agilent 2100 Bioanalyzer. V drops 7 bases and J drops 5 bases, leaving 24 bases in between. Per the germline V gene, SQVTM is the CDR1 and ANQGSEA is the CDR2. The CDR3 covers 15 residues, taking in both the cysteine and the phenylalanine. Only CDR3 DNA is held: 45 bases, read in frame from base 1. Details on this clonotype: Its target antigen remains unknown. The sample holds no much larger clone one base away, and base qualities are not on file.

The TCR was taken from an adult man with Graves' ophthalmopathy. The material sequenced was peripheral blood. The rearranged segments are TRBV29-1 and TRBJ2-7; the D gene is unclear. The nucleotide sequence reads TGCAGCGCCGAAGTTACGGTACAGTCTGGTCACGAGCAGTACTTC. The translation is CSAEVTVQSGHEQYF.